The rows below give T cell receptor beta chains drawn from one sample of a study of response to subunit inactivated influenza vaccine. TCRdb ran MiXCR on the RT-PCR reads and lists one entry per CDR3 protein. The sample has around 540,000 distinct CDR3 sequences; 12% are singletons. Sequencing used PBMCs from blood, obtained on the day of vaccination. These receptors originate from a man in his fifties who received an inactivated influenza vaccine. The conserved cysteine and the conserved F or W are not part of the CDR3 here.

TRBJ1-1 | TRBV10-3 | AISHDRNTEAF
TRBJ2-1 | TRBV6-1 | ASSEVLAGSYNEQF
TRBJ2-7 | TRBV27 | ASSFTPGVANYEQY
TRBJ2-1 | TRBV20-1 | SASLRASYNEQF
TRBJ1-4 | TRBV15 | ATSRDLQGETEKLF
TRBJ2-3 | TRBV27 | ASRRETDTQY
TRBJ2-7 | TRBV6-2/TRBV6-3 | ASSYTSGRDEQY
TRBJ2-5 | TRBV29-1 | SVEPQEGRGQTQY
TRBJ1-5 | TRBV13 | ASSDGVTGPQH
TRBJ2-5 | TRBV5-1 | ASSSLEGQGLETQY
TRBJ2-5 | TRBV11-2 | ASSTGTSGGLRETQY
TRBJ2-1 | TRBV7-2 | ASSSRDSPYNEQF
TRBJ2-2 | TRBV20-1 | SARQGAVGELF
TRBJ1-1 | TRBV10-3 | AISVGGDTEAF
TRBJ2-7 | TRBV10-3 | ATGTGDRSYEQY
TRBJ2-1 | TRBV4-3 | ASSQDRASYEQF
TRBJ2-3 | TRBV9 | ASSVGTSGGATDTQY
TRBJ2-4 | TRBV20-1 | SARSLSDKNIQY
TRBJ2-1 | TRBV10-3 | AISESRAGGPRNEQF
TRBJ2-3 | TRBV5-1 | ASSLSSFSGTDTQY
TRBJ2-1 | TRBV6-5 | ASRDHDEQF
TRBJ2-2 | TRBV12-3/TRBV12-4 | ASNLGGNTGELF
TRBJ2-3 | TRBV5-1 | ASSLLGSLLTDTQY
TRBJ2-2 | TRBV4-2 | ASSQGLGQYGELF
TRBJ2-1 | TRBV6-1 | ASSDHGGANEQF
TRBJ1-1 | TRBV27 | ASSGGTAMNTEAF
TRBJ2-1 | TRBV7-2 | ASSPFSGINEQF
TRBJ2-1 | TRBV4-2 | ASSHGGGALSYNEQF
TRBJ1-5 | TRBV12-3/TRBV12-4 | ASSLVIGPLPQH
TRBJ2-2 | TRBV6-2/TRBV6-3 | ASTGRPTGELF